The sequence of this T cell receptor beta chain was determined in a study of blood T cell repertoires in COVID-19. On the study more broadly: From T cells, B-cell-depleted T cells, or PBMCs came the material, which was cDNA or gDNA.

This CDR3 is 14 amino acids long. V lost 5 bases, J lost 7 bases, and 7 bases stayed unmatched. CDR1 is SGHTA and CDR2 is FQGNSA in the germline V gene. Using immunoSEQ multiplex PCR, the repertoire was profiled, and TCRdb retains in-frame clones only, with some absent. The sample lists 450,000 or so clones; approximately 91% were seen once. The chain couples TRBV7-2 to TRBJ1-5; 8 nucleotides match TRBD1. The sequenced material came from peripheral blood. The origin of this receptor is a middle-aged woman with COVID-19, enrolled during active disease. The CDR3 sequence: CASSPDRVEQPQHF. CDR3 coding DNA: TGTGCCAGCAGCCCGGACAGGGTTGAACAGCCCCAGCATTTT.